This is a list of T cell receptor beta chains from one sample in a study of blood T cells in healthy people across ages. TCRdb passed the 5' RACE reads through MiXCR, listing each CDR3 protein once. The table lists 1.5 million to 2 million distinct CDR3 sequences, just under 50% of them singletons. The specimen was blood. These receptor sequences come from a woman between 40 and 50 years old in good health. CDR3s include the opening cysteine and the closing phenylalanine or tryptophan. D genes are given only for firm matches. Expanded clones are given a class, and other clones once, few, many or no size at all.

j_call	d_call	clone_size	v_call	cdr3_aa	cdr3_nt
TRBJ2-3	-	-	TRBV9	CASSPRTGRGTDTQYF	TGTGCCAGCAGCCCCCGGACAGGGAGGGGGACAGATACGCAGTATTTT
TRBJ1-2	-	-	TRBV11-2	CASSSGEGLYGYTF	TGTGCCAGCAGCTCGGGGGAGGGCCTCTATGGCTACACCTTC
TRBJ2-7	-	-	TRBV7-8	CASSGRRGSTYEQYF	TGTGCCAGCAGCGGGCGTAGGGGGTCGACCTACGAGCAGTACTTC
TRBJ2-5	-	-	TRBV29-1	CSVTGSQETQYF	TGCAGCGTAACAGGTAGCCAAGAGACCCAGTACTTC
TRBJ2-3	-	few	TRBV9	CASSVVGQGPTDTQYF	TGTGCCAGCAGCGTAGTAGGTCAGGGCCCGACGGATACGCAGTATTTT
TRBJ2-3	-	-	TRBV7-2	CASSAFGDTQYF	TGTGCCAGCAGCGCCTTTGGGGATACGCAGTATTTT
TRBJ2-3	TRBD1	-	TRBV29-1	CSVQGVTDTQYF	TGCAGCGTTCAGGGGGTAACAGATACGCAGTATTTT
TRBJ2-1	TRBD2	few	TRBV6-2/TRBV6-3	CASSYPGGYEQFF	TGTGCCAGCAGTTACCCGGGGGGTTATGAGCAGTTCTTC
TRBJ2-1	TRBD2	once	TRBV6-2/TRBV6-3	CASSPSGLAGGDEQFF	TGTGCCAGCAGCCCCTCGGGACTAGCGGGGGGGGATGAGCAGTTCTTC
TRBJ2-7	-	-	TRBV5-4	CDSSLGGPNRDKYF	TGTGACAGCAGCTTGGGAGGTCCGAACAGGGATAAGTACTTC
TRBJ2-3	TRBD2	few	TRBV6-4	CASSEERDSTDTQYF	TGTGCCAGCAGTGAGGAGCGGGACAGCACAGATACGCAGTATTTT
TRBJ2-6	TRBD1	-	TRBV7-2	CASSPDRALRANVLTF	TGTGCCAGCAGCCCGGACAGGGCATTAAGGGCCAACGTCCTGACTTTC
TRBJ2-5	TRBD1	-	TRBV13	CASSLRPGTGWGSNEQYF	TGTGCCAGCAGCTTACGTCCCGGGACAGGGTGGGGTTCCAATGAGCAGTACTTC
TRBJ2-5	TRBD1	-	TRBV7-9	CASSLNRDRGFGETQYF	TGTGCCAGCAGCTTAAATAGGGACAGGGGTTTCGGGGAGACCCAGTACTTC
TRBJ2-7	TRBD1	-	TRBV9	CASSVDPPGGLAYEQYF	TGTGCCAGCAGCGTAGACCCTCCAGGGGGCTTGGCCTACGAGCAGTACTTC
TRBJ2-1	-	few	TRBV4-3	CASSLSEGLRAEQFF	TGCGCCAGCAGCCTAAGTGAGGGGCTCAGGGCCGAGCAGTTCTTC
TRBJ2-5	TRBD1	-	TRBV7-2	CASSLDRGRRETQYF	TGTGCCAGCAGCTTAGACAGGGGCCGGCGGGAGACCCAGTACTTC
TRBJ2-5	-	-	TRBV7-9	CASSLGGTPGETQYF	TGTGCCAGCAGCTTAGGAGGGACCCCGGGGGAGACCCAGTACTTC
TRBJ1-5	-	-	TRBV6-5	CASSKTVTGGQPQHF	TGTGCCAGCAGCAAGACAGTGACAGGTGGACAGCCCCAGCATTTT
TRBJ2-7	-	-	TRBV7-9	CASSSEDRQPYEQYF	TGTGCCAGCAGCTCGGAAGACAGGCAACCCTACGAGCAGTACTTC
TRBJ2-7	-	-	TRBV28	CASSSGALYNEQYF	TGTGCCAGCAGTTCCGGGGCACTATACAATGAGCAGTACTTC
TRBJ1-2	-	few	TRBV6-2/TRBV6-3	CASDYGGSPHGYTF	TGTGCCAGCGACTATGGGGGCTCCCCGCATGGCTACACCTTC
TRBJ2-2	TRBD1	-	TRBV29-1	CSVWDRGSAGELFF	TGCAGCGTTTGGGACAGGGGGTCCGCCGGGGAGCTGTTTTTT
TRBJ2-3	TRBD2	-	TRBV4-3	CASSQGTSGALGTQYF	TGCGCCAGCAGCCAAGGGACTAGCGGGGCCCTGGGTACGCAGTATTTT
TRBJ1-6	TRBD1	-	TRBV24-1	CATSDSGQGGNSPLHF	TGTGCCACCAGTGATTCGGGACAGGGAGGTAATTCACCCCTCCACTTT
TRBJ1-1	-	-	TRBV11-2	CASSLRAAVMNTEAFF	TGTGCCAGCAGCTTAAGGGCAGCAGTCATGAACACTGAAGCTTTCTTT
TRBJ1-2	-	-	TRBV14	CASSQGSRGTDYGYTF	TGTGCCAGCAGCCAAGGTTCTCGGGGCACAGACTATGGCTACACCTTC
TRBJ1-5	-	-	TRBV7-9	CASSPAQPGPQHF	TGTGCCAGCAGCCCGGCCCAACCTGGGCCCCAGCATTTT
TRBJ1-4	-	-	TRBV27	CASKHRITNEKLFF	TGTGCCAGCAAACACAGGATAACTAATGAAAAACTGTTTTTT
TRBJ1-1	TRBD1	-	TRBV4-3	CASSQGGQTTEAFF	TGCGCCAGCAGCCAAGGGGGACAGACAACTGAAGCTTTCTTT
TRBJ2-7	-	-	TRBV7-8	CASSSWDAYEQYF	TGTGCCAGCAGCTCCTGGGACGCCTACGAGCAGTACTTC
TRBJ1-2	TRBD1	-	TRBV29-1	CSVEGTGVWGYTF	TGCAGCGTTGAAGGGACAGGGGTGTGGGGCTACACCTTC
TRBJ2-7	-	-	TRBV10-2	CASRRDGYYEQYF	TGCGCCAGCAGAAGGGACGGATACTACGAGCAGTACTTC
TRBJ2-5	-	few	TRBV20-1	CSARVPTSSETQYF	TGCAGTGCTAGAGTCCCGACTAGTTCAGAGACCCAGTACTTC
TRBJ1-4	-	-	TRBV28	CASLAGGGDEKLFF	TGTGCCAGCCTCGCGGGGGGCGGAGATGAAAAACTGTTTTTT
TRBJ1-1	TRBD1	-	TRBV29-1	CSITGGYDTEAFF	TGCAGCATTACAGGGGGCTACGACACTGAAGCTTTCTTT
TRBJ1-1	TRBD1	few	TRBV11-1	CASSSDRVTEAFF	TGTGCCAGCAGCTCGGACAGGGTCACTGAAGCTTTCTTT
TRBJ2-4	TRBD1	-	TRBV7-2	CASREDRGIAKNIQYF	TGTGCCAGCAGGGAAGACAGGGGGATTGCCAAAAACATTCAGTACTTC
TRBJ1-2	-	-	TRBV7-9	CASSVPGGPYGYTF	TGTGCCAGCAGCGTACCGGGGGGCCCATATGGCTACACCTTC
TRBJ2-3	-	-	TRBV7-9	CASTPGGIYTDTQYF	TGTGCCAGCACCCCTGGGGGGATTTACACAGATACGCAGTATTTT
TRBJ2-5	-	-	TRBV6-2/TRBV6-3	CASSPYERRKETQYF	TGTGCCAGCAGTCCATATGAAAGGAGAAAAGAGACCCAGTACTTC
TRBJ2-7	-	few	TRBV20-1	CSARDQAGRHEQYF	TGCAGTGCTAGAGATCAGGCAGGGAGGCACGAGCAGTACTTC
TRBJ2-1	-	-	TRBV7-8	CASSPRQTYNEQFF	TGTGCCAGCAGCCCGAGACAGACCTACAATGAGCAGTTCTTC
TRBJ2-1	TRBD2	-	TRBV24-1	CATSDFSSGGANEQFF	TGTGCCACCAGTGATTTCTCGAGCGGGGGGGCCAATGAGCAGTTCTTC
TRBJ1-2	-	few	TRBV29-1	CSVARERGYTF	TGCAGCGTTGCCAGGGAACGTGGCTACACCTTC
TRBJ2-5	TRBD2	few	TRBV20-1	CSARPAGPLQETQYF	TGCAGTGCTAGACCAGCGGGGCCTCTCCAAGAGACCCAGTACTTC
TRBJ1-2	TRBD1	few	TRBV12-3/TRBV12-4	CASSLTGTGAGGGYTF	TGTGCCAGCAGTCTAACCGGGACAGGGGCGGGAGGCGGCTACACCTTC
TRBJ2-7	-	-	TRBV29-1	CSVQVRTGSYEQYF	TGCAGCGTTCAAGTAAGGACCGGCTCCTACGAGCAGTACTTC
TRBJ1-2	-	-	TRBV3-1	CASSQEGLSYGYTF	TGTGCCAGCAGCCAAGAAGGCCTTTCCTATGGCTACACCTTC
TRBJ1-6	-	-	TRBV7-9	CASSSDGAKSPLHF	TGTGCCAGCAGCTCCGACGGGGCGAAGTCACCCCTCCACTTT
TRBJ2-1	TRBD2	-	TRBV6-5	CASSYSGLAGGYNEQFF	TGTGCCAGCAGTTACTCGGGGCTAGCGGGGGGTTACAATGAGCAGTTCTTC
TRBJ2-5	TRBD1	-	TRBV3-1	CASRDDRVEETQYF	TGTGCCAGCAGGGACGACAGGGTTGAAGAGACCCAGTACTTC
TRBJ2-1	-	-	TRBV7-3	CAGSLSIGNEQFF	TGTGCCGGCAGCTTAAGTATCGGTAATGAGCAGTTCTTC
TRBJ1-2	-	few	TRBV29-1	CSVTGGGGHGYTF	TGCAGCGTTACCGGAGGGGGGGGCCATGGCTACACCTTC